This entry concerns a single TCR beta chain. This clonotype was counted ten times or more. The antigen it recognizes is unknown. No qualities accompany the bases; no much larger clone lies one base away. Between the V and J ends, shortened by 6 bases and 0 bases respectively, the junction contains 9 bases. Looking up the germline V gene yields CDR1 MNHEY and CDR2 SVGAGI. Including cysteine and phenylalanine, the CDR3 has 13 amino acids. Only CDR3 DNA remains: 39 bases, in frame from the first base. T cells were expanded from blood mononuclear cells for approximately three days with either the anti-CD3 antibody OKT3 or CD3/CD28 Dynabeads. The expanded T cells were grown in RPMI 1640 containing roughly 10% fetal bovine serum, recombinant human IL-2 (roughly 97 IU/ml) and IL-7 (about 4.5 ng/ml). For cocultures, approximately 5 x 10^4 normal T cells were combined with approximately 5 x 10^4 target cells and bispecific antibody in approximately 0.1 mL and incubated for under 20 hours at 37 degrees C. Every bispecific antibody was made of two single-chain variable fragments expressed in a single-chain diabody format with a His tag. The effector T cells were obtained from healthy human donors, with peripheral blood mononuclear cells isolated from leukapheresis samples by Ficoll density gradient centrifugation.

The entry originates in a study of beta chain bispecific antibodies for T cell cancers (dated by TCRdb to the early 2020s). About the study as a whole: T cells from healthy donors were cocultured with T cell leukemia lines in the presence of bispecific antibodies, after which the depletion of each TRBV family was measured by TRBV sequencing of the surviving cells. On the cell surface, TRBV12 (TRBV12-3) was expressed by Jurkat cells, whereas TRBV5-5 was expressed by HPB-ALL cells.

The libraries included unique molecular identifier barcodes, and the barcodes were used to quantify clonotypes. Qiagen AllPrep DNA/RNA Micro kits were used to isolate total RNA, and an Agilent TapeStation was used to check RNA quality. TCR beta libraries were constructed by 5' RACE, in which cDNA synthesis was followed by two PCR steps with TCR beta constant-region gene-specific primers. Sequencing of the TCR beta libraries was performed on an Illumina MiSeq platform. The published analysis was carried out like this. MIGEC, MiXCR and VDJtools were used for read processing. The frequency of each clonotype was calculated as the fraction of all unique molecular identifiers in the sample that belonged to that clonotype. Nonfunctional TRBV genes listed as pseudogenes or open reading frames in IMGT, such as TRBV1, TRBV12-1 and TRBV21, were excluded. TCRdb reran the public reads through fastp at Q25 and MiXCR, keeping productive beta chains. Merged by CDR3 protein, the rows form single entries marked with the most common genes and DNA. These V and J calls are TCRdb output, not the study's own analysis. Recorded for this sample are just over 20,000 distinct CDR3 sequences; about 2.7% of them occurred a single time. About 31% of the sample belongs to the ten largest clones.

Study-level results and caveats: Cross-reactivity of the anti-TRBV5-5 antibody with TRBV5-6 was attributed to high sequence similarity between the two genes. Every sequenced sample contained a mix of leukemia cell line cells and normal T cells, and most targeted TRBV signal came from the leukemia cells rather than from the normal T cells.

This TCR was sampled from a human donor in good health. Some clones in this sample may be carry-over from other donors' samples. Recombination connected TRBV6-5 to TRBJ2-7; the D gene is possibly TRBD1, with 6 bases matching. Sequenced sample: healthy donor T cells cultured with leukemia cells. The nucleotide sequence is TGTGCCAGCAGGACAGGAAGCTCCTACGAGCAGTACTTC. Translated, it gives CASRTGSSYEQYF.